The following is a T cell receptor (beta chain) sequence with its context. From germline, CDR1 is LGHNA and CDR2 YNFKEQ. CDR3 length equals 16 residues. Trimming stripped 1 base from V and 0 bases from J, with 10 bases between. The data were obtained in a study of blood T cell repertoires in COVID-19. Study-wide background: Donors in the United States, Italy and Spain gave samples during acute or convalescent COVID-19. T cells, B-cell-depleted T cells, or PBMCs supplied cDNA or gDNA.

Methods used by the authors: By means of reference gene primer amplification, nucleated cell counts were estimated. The repertoire was sequenced with immunoSEQ multiplex PCR; TCRdb's copy has only in-frame clones and lacks some. From that table come the V and J calls and clone size; the DNA was used to work out D and trimming. The table includes over 150,000 clones, 76% detected once. The sequencing sample was made of peripheral blood. The V and J genes are TRBV4-2 and TRBJ1-3; D is undetermined. The source of this sequence is a woman at least 80 years old with acute or convalescent COVID-19. The CDR3 region is CASSQVHAGSGNTIYF. The CDR3 DNA sequence: TGTGCCAGCAGCCAAGTTCACGCGGGCTCTGGAAACACCATATATTTT.